The next 8 T cell receptor beta chains were all read from a single sample in a study of T-cell reconstitution after alpha-beta-depleted transplantation in children. The TCRbeta library was prepared with unique molecular identifiers. TCRdb reprocessed the PCR reads with MiXCR, giving one entry per CDR3 protein. The sample contains 780,000 or so distinct CDR3 sequences, around 17% of which appear only once. The sample in question was PBMCs, mostly from graft donor cells, obtained 360 days after TCRalphabeta/CD19-depleted stem cell transplant. The receptors originated from a male patient between 10 and 17 years old who had a stem cell transplant for acute lymphoblastic leukemia, so the T cells may come from the graft donor.

V usage is TRBV5-1 and J usage is TRBJ2-7, with D perhaps TRBD1 or TRBD2 (6 bases each). Trimming took 1 base from V and 0 from J, leaving 14 bases between them. CDR1 and CDR2 from the germline V gene are SGHRS and YFSETQ. The CDR3 totals 16 residues. The CDR3: CASSLNVGGGSYEQYF. The CDR3, as DNA: TGCGCCAGCAGCTTGAATGTGGGGGGCGGCTCCTACGAGCAGTACTTC.

This chain joins TRBV6-2 or TRBV6-3 and TRBJ1-1; 10 bases map to TRBD1. From germline, CDR1 is MNHEY and CDR2 SVGEGT. The CDR3 has 20 residues. V was pared by 2 bases and J by 2 bases, with 17 bases of the junction left unmatched. CDR3 residues: CASSYGYPTGTGALNTEAFF. CDR3 in DNA: TGTGCCAGCAGTTACGGATACCCAACCGGGACAGGGGCTCTTAACACTGAAGCTTTCTTT.

This clonotype was seen ten or more times. This chain uses TRBV5-1 with TRBJ2-7, with TRBD2 matching 8 bases. V lost 0 bases and J lost 3; bases outside the gene matches: 5. The CDR3 runs 15 residues. The germline V gene encodes CDR1 SGHRS and CDR2 YFSETQ. The CDR3 region has the DNA TGCGCCAGCAGCTTGGCCTGGCGGGAGGTCTACGAGCAGTACTTC. Amino acids: CASSLAWREVYEQYF. The whole variable domain, remainder taken from reference TRBV5-1 and TRBJ2-7, is KAGVTQTPRYLIKTRGQQVTLSCSPISGHRSVSWYQQTPGQGLQFLFEYFSETQRNKGNFPGRFSGRQFSNSRSEMNVSTLELGDSALYLCASSLAWREVYEQYFGPGTRLTVT.

This clonotype was observed a few times. This chain uses TRBV18 with TRBJ2-3; a weak D match, TRBD1 (6 bases). The V and J ends lost 3 bases and 0 bases respectively, with 13 bases between them. CDR1 and CDR2 (germline): KGHSH, LQKENI. This CDR3 has 16 amino acids. The chain's CDR3 is CASSPIPGQSTDTQYF. DNA for the CDR3: TGTGCCAGCTCACCTATACCGGGACAAAGCACAGATACGCAGTATTTT.

CDR3 residues: CASIVPSSGNTIYF. The CDR3 nucleotides read TGCGCCAGCATCGTTCCGAGCTCTGGAAACACCATATATTTT. V gene TRBV10-2 combines with J gene TRBJ1-3; D ambiguous. Germline V gene data show CDR1 as WSHSY and CDR2 as SAAADI. Trimming shortened V by 7 bases and J by 0 bases, and 10 bases separated the two germline ends. The CDR3 contains 14 residues.

The V call is TRBV5-5, the J call TRBJ2-1; D uncertain. CDR1 SGHKS and CDR2 YYEKEE come from the germline V gene (reference sequence). The CDR3 has 14 amino acids. V lost 5 bases and J 2 bases, leaving 11 bases between the germline ends. The CDR3 region is CASRDGQTYNEQFF. For the CDR3, the DNA is TGTGCCAGCAGGGATGGTCAGACCTACAATGAGCAGTTCTTC.

This sequence joins TRBV28 and TRBJ2-7, with unresolved D. This CDR3 spans 15 amino acids. Germline V lookup: CDR1 MDHEN, CDR2 SYDVKM. V was pared by 6 bases and J by 3 bases, with 18 bases between. The CDR3 spells CASSPSEWPNYEQYF. CDR3 DNA sequence: TGTGCCAGCAGCCCAAGTGAATGGCCGAACTACGAGCAGTACTTC.

There are a few counts of this clonotype. The V gene is TRBV5-6, the J gene TRBJ2-5, with TRBD2 as a possible D gene (6 bases). There are 14 residues in the CDR3. Germline V CDR1 and CDR2: SGHDT, YYEEEE. Trimming shortened V by 1 base and J by 4 bases, and 11 bases separated the two germline ends. The CDR3 DNA follows: TGTGCCAGCAGCTTGTTGGGGACTGCAGAGACCCAGTACTTC. Its protein product is CASSLLGTAETQYF.